The T cell receptor (beta chain) under discussion was sequenced for a study of regulatory T cells in long-lasting Graves disease. This clonotype was counted many times. Its antigen is unknown. Stated time point: newly diagnosed GD, antithyroid drugs for less than 3 months. The TCR library was made from RNA extracted from PBMCs. American Thyroid Association guidelines served as the basis for diagnosing Graves' disease. Relying on iRepertoire HTBI primers and Arm-PCR of CDR3 regions, the team built TCR beta libraries. A single record per CDR3 protein comes from TCRdb applying MiXCR to the multiplex PCR reads. The top ten hold roughly 10% of the sample, which has roughly 500,000 distinct CDR3 sequences, around an eighth seen once. Study-wide results and caveats: Persistent disease preferred TRBV28, TRBJ1-2 and TRBJ2-5; new disease, TRBV20-1 and TRBJ2-1. Blood alone, not thyroid tissue, was studied.

The CDR3 runs to 13 residues. Per the germline V gene, CDR1 is LGHDT and CDR2 is YNNKEL (reference sequence). The ends were cut back, 1 base at V and 5 bases at J, with 8 bases in the middle. Another study also made use of these data, one on T cells in Graves' hyperthyroidism and ophthalmopathy. This second report adds: The TCR CDR3 first-round RT-PCR relied on the HTBI primer set.

This rearrangement joins TRBV3-1 to TRBJ2-5; D unresolved. The clonotype originates from a man aged 30-40 years with Graves disease. The sample in question was peripheral blood mononuclear cells (PBMCs), obtained at new diagnosis, from a patient treated with antithyroid drugs. The CDR3 region has the DNA TGTGCCAGCAGCCAAGCCCCCCCGGAGACCCAGTACTTC. Protein sequence: CASSQAPPETQYF.